This is a list of T cell receptor beta chains from one sample in a study of blood T cells in healthy people across ages. TCRdb used MiXCR to reprocess the 5' RACE reads, holding one entry per CDR3 protein. The sample holds fewer than 1,000,000 distinct CDR3 sequences; 44% are singletons and the top ten take approximately 20%. Sequenced sample: blood. The receptors come from a man aged 60-69 years in good health. Both conserved end residues are part of each CDR3. The D gene is left open where the match is weak. Some rows mark clone size as missing; the rest say once, few, many or name a class of expanded clone.

J,size,D,V,DNA,CDR3
TRBJ1-5,.,.,TRBV6-1,TGTGCCAGCAGAGAAAGCTCGGGGCCCCAGCATTTT,CASRESSGPQHF
TRBJ1-6,few,.,TRBV4-1,TGCGCCAGCAGCCAAGAAGCATCGGGGAGGGCCCCCCTCCACTTT,CASSQEASGRAPLHF
TRBJ1-1,.,.,TRBV7-6,TGTGCCAGCAGCCTAAGTGGCGTCACTGAAGCTTTCTTT,CASSLSGVTEAFF
TRBJ2-5,.,.,TRBV25-1,TGTGCCAGCAGTGAATATCGTCAGGTGGAGACCCAGTACTTC,CASSEYRQVETQYF
TRBJ2-5,.,.,TRBV7-9,TGTGCCAGCAGCTGGGGGACTCGGGAGACCCAGTACTTC,CASSWGTRETQYF
TRBJ1-2,.,.,TRBV20-1,TGCAGTGCCTGGGACCGAGGGTACTATGGCTACACCTTC,CSAWDRGYYGYTF
TRBJ1-6,.,.,TRBV20-1,TGCAGTGCTAGATCGCAAGGGGGAAACTCGAATTCACCCCTCCACTTT,CSARSQGGNSNSPLHF
TRBJ2-6,many,.,TRBV3-1,TGTGCCAGCAGCCGGGTCCTCCGGTCTGGGGCCAACGTCCTGACTTTC,CASSRVLRSGANVLTF
TRBJ2-7,few,.,TRBV28,TGTGCCAGCAGTACCCGATGGGGTTCCTACGAGCAGTACTTC,CASSTRWGSYEQYF
TRBJ2-3,few,TRBD2,TRBV7-9,TGTGCCAGCAGCCAAGGACTAGCGGGGGAGATATCAGATACGCAGTATTTT,CASSQGLAGEISDTQYF
TRBJ2-2,.,.,TRBV3-1,TGTGCCAGCAGCCCAATCTCGGACACCTACACCGGGGAGCTGTTTTTT,CASSPISDTYTGELFF
TRBJ2-7,.,.,TRBV5-1,TGCGCCAGCAGCTTGGGTGGGAAGGAGACCTACGAGCAGTACTTC,CASSLGGKETYEQYF
TRBJ2-5,.,TRBD2,TRBV15,TGTGCCACCAGGCGGACTAGCGGGGAAGAGACCCAGTACTTC,CATRRTSGEETQYF
TRBJ2-5,.,TRBD2,TRBV7-2,TGTGCCAGCAGCCCCACGACTAGCGGGGCAACGGAGACCCAGTACTTC,CASSPTTSGATETQYF
TRBJ2-5,.,.,TRBV20-1,TGCAGTGCCATCCCGGGGGGCCAACGAGAGACCCAGTACTTC,CSAIPGGQRETQYF
TRBJ2-7,few,TRBD2,TRBV3-1,TGTGCCAGCAGCTCCGGGCGGGGGGGTTACGAGCAGTACTTC,CASSSGRGGYEQYF